A selection of T cell receptor beta chains follows, all from one sample in a study of T cells after yellow fever vaccination. TCRdb passed the 5' RACE reads through MiXCR, listing each CDR3 protein once. The table has approximately 22,000 distinct CDR3 sequences, 4% to 6% seen once; the top ten hold about 19%. The source was PBMCs, either bulk or a sorted T-cell subset (CD4+, CD8+, memory, or dextramer-sorted; not recorded which), collected approximately 47 days after the first yellow fever vaccination. These receptors were taken from a young man who received the YFV17D yellow fever vaccine. Both conserved end residues are part of each CDR3. Each record gives: J gene, clone size, V gene, D gene, CDR3 protein, CDR3 DNA. A D gene is named only where the DNA matches it firmly. The size entry gives once, few or many counts, or a class when the clone is expanded.

J: TRBJ1-1; size: many; V: TRBV12-3/TRBV12-4; D: TRBD1; CDR3: CASRGTTGVIAFF; DNA: TGTGCCAGCAGGGGGACCACAGGGGTGATAGCTTTCTTT
J: TRBJ2-3; size: many; V: TRBV12-3/TRBV12-4; D: NA; CDR3: CASSLLLAGDTQYF; DNA: TGTGCCAGCAGTTTATTACTAGCTGGAGATACGCAGTATTTT
J: TRBJ1-5; size: many; V: TRBV7-2; D: NA; CDR3: CASSLGSLHQPQHF; DNA: TGTGCCAGCAGCCTAGGGAGTTTACATCAGCCCCAGCATTTT
J: TRBJ1-1; size: many; V: TRBV11-1; D: NA; CDR3: CASSESTTEAFF; DNA: TGTGCCAGCAGCGAAAGTACCACTGAAGCTTTCTTT
J: TRBJ1-5; size: many; V: TRBV11-2; D: NA; CDR3: CASSSGLSNQPQHF; DNA: TGTGCCAGCAGCTCGGGGCTTAGCAATCAGCCCCAGCATTTT
J: TRBJ1-5; size: many; V: TRBV6-5; D: NA; CDR3: CASTPSDSNQPQHF; DNA: TGTGCCAGCACTCCGAGCGACAGCAATCAGCCCCAGCATTTT
J: TRBJ2-7; size: many; V: TRBV7-6; D: TRBD1; CDR3: CASTSPAQGAGIVSYEQYF; DNA: TGTGCCAGCACCTCACCTGCACAGGGGGCGGGGATCGTCTCCTACGAGCAGTACTTC
J: TRBJ2-3; size: many; V: TRBV5-5; D: TRBD2; CDR3: CASSPFSGGGSTDTQYF; DNA: TGTGCCAGCAGCCCGTTCAGCGGGGGGGGTTCCACAGATACGCAGTATTTT
J: TRBJ1-3; size: many; V: TRBV29-1; D: NA; CDR3: CSVRQSSGNTIYF; DNA: TGCAGCGTCCGACAGTCTTCTGGAAACACCATATATTTT
J: TRBJ2-5; size: many; V: TRBV2; D: NA; CDR3: CASSEGRDHRGETQYF; DNA: TGTGCCAGCAGTGAAGGTCGGGATCATCGGGGGGAGACCCAGTACTTC
J: TRBJ2-1; size: many; V: TRBV11-1; D: NA; CDR3: CASSLVLAGDEQFF; DNA: TGTGCCAGCAGCTTAGTACTAGCAGGGGATGAGCAGTTCTTC